These 18 T cell receptor beta chains were all obtained from the same sample, sequenced in a study of blood T cells in healthy people across ages. Next came a second PCR, run for 7 to 11 cycles, which used a sample-barcoded 5' primer along with a J-beta primer mix. TCRdb recomputed calls from the 5' RACE reads with MiXCR, one row per CDR3 protein. The sample lists some 730,000 distinct CDR3 sequences; approximately 21% were seen once. Sequencing input: blood. The receptors were sampled from a man in his sixties or seventies in good health.

The chain is built from TRBV14 and TRBJ2-7, with TRBD2 matching 10 bases. The CDR3 has 16 residues. The V gene's germline CDR1 is SGHDN and CDR2 FVKESK. With V trimmed by 0 bases and J by 3 bases, 5 bases remained unmatched. The CDR3 reads CASSQDGLAVYYEQYF. CDR3 in DNA: TGTGCCAGCAGCCAAGATGGACTAGCGGTCTACTACGAGCAGTACTTC. The complete variable domain, with remaining parts taken from reference TRBV14 and TRBJ2-7, reads EAGVTQFPSHSVIEKGQTVTLRCDPISGHDNLYWYRRVMGKEIKFLLHFVKESKQDESGMPNNRFLAERTGGTYSTLKVQPAELEDSGVYFCASSQDGLAVYYEQYFGPGTRLTVT.

In its sample, this clonotype was seen a few times. The chain links TRBV7-9 to TRBJ2-4; D gene unclear. This CDR3 spans 15 amino acids. Germline CDR1 reads SEHNR; CDR2 reads FQNEAQ (reference sequence). The V end was cut by 4 bases, the J end by 2 bases, with 12 bases between. CDR3 in amino acids: CASSSASRPKNIQYF. The CDR3 DNA is TGTGCCAGCAGCTCGGCCTCTCGGCCCAAAAACATTCAGTACTTC.

This clonotype was observed at least ten times. This sequence joins TRBV7-2 and TRBJ1-4; D gene ambiguous. V was shortened by 1 base and J by 7 bases, with 4 bases between the two germline ends. Germline CDR1 SGHTA, CDR2 FQGNSA. The CDR3 has 12 residues. Written as DNA, the CDR3 is TGTGCCAGCAGCTTAGACCGTGAAAAACTGTTTTTT. Its translation: CASSLDREKLFF.

This clonotype showed up just a few times. J is TRBJ2-5 and V is TRBV18; 11 positions agree with TRBD1. The last part of the DNA fits TRBJ2-1 better; the J call may be wrong. The CDR3 has 13 amino acids. Germline CDR1 is KGHSH and CDR2 is LQKENI. CDR3 in DNA: TGTGCCAGCTCATGGACAGGGGGCCATGAGCAGTTCTTC. Protein: CASSWTGGHEQFF.

The J gene is TRBJ1-4, the V gene TRBV3-1; D might be TRBD1 (6 bases). The germline CDR1 and CDR2 sequences are LGHDT and YNNKEL (reference sequence). This CDR3 contains 15 residues. V was shortened by 2 bases and J by 6 bases, with 13 bases between the two germline ends. The CDR3 DNA reads as TGTGCCAGCAGCCAAACGCGGGGGCGGCATGAAAAACTGTTTTTT. Amino acids: CASSQTRGRHEKLFF.

A word on this clonotype: The DNA is omitted, as the CDR3 cannot be located on it reliably, and the CDR3 follows TCRdb's listing. The chain employs TRBV27 and TRBJ1-2; the DNA was not used to check the table's D call, TRBD1. With termini counted, the CDR3 has 13 amino acids. Germline-derived CDR1 and CDR2 are MNHEY and SMNVEV (reference sequence). CDR3: CASSFGPGYGYTF.

This clonotype was observed a handful of times. The chain carries TRBV4-2 and TRBJ2-3, with D perhaps matching TRBD1 (6 bases). Deletions cut 4 bases from V and 0 bases from J, with 20 bases between. This CDR3 has 18 residues. Germline CDR1 reads LGHNA; CDR2 reads YNFKEQ. The CDR3 sequence: CASSPNPRGPRSTDTQYF. For the CDR3, the DNA is TGTGCCAGCAGCCCCAACCCCAGGGGCCCCCGTAGCACAGATACGCAGTATTTT.

A few counts support this clonotype. The J gene is TRBJ2-4, the V gene TRBV5-1; D possibly corresponds to TRBD2 (5 bases). Germline CDR1 is SGHRS and CDR2 is YFSETQ. The CDR3 loop spans 16 amino acids. The V gene lost 2 bases and the J gene lost 6 bases, with 18 bases spanning the gap. The CDR3 here is CASSLMSSGAGNIQYF. DNA for the CDR3: TGCGCCAGCAGCTTAATGTCAAGCGGTGCCGGAAACATTCAGTACTTC.

This clonotype turned up a few times. The chain uses TRBV18 and TRBJ2-5; 12 nucleotides agree with TRBD2. Judging by the DNA end, TRBJ2-1 fits better; the J call may be wrong. The CDR3 totals 12 residues. In germline, CDR1 is KGHSH, CDR2 LQKENI. The CDR3 here is CASSPGLAGQFF. The DNA for the CDR3 is TGTGCCAGCTCACCGGGACTAGCGGGCCAGTTCTTC.

This chain connects TRBV14 to TRBJ1-2; D not resolved. The CDR3 totals 15 residues. Trimming stripped 4 bases from V and 2 bases from J, with 14 bases between. Germline CDR1 SGHDN, CDR2 FVKESK. The CDR3 sequence: CASSLKEGWNYGYTF. In DNA form, the CDR3 reads TGTGCCAGCAGCCTTAAGGAGGGTTGGAACTATGGCTACACCTTC.

This clonotype was seen a few times. This chain uses TRBV6-5 with TRBJ1-1; TRBD1 is a possible D gene (5 bases). The CDR3 runs 15 residues. Germline V gene sequence: CDR1 MNHEY, CDR2 SVGAGI. Trimming removed 0 bases from V and 4 bases from J, with 12 bases in between. The CDR3 coding sequence is TGTGCCAGCAGTTACTCGAAGGGAAGGGGCACTGAAGCTTTCTTT. It translates to CASSYSKGRGTEAFF.

This clonotype was counted a few times. The rearrangement links TRBV12-3 or TRBV12-4 to TRBJ1-1; D is unresolved. There are 12 residues in the CDR3. V lost 7 bases to trimming and J lost 4 bases, with 10 bases between them. CDR3 amino acids: CASISWGTEAFF. Written as DNA, the CDR3 is TGTGCCAGCATTTCTTGGGGCACTGAAGCTTTCTTT.

This clonotype occurred a few times. CDR3 sequence: CASSYTGTGWTGELFF. DNA for the CDR3: TGTGCCAGCAGTTACACCGGGACAGGGTGGACCGGGGAGCTGTTTTTT. The chain carries TRBV6-5 and TRBJ2-2; TRBD1 matches 9 bases. The J segment lost 5 bases and the V segment lost 2 bases, leaving 6 bases of the junction unmatched. The germline CDR1 and CDR2 sequences are MNHEY and SVGAGI. This CDR3 has 16 residues.

The CDR3 protein is CASSPDRGFSYEQYV. Written as DNA, the CDR3 is TGTGCCAGCTCACCGGACAGGGGCTTTTCCTACGAGCAGTACGTC. This chain links TRBV18 with TRBJ2-5; 9 nucleotides match TRBD1. The J call may be wrong; the DNA end is better matched by TRBJ2-7. This CDR3 is built from 15 residues. Germline CDR1 reads KGHSH; CDR2 reads LQKENI.

The chain links TRBV20-1 to TRBJ2-3; tentative D call: TRBD2 (6 bases). The CDR3 length is 14 residues. The V and J ends lost 1 base and 4 bases respectively, with 12 bases between them. Germline assignment: CDR1 DFQATT and CDR2 SNEGSKA (reference sequence). CDR3: CSARGGGPSDTQYF. DNA for the CDR3: TGCAGTGCTAGAGGCGGAGGGCCGTCAGATACGCAGTATTTT.

The V gene is TRBV7-6, the J gene TRBJ2-3; D not resolved. Germline CDR1 reads SGHVS; CDR2 reads FNYEAQ. Between the trimmed V and J ends, which lost 3 bases and 2 bases, there was a span of 18 bases. The CDR3 covers 17 residues. This CDR3 is CASSFMLGSTYTDTQYF. CDR3 in DNA: TGTGCCAGCAGCTTCATGCTCGGGTCGACCTACACAGATACGCAGTATTTT.

This clonotype has more than one count but fewer than ten. This chain uses TRBV20-1 with TRBJ2-3; weak D call: TRBD2 (6 bases). Trimming shortened V by 1 base and J by 0 bases, and 14 bases separated the two germline ends. Germline V CDR1 and CDR2: DFQATT, SNEGSKA (reference sequence). The CDR3 sequence is 16 residues long. CDR3 residues: CSARAVAGRSTDTQYF. DNA of the CDR3: TGCAGTGCTAGAGCAGTGGCAGGGAGGAGCACAGATACGCAGTATTTT.

The J gene is TRBJ2-5, the V gene TRBV7-2, with D hard to call. This CDR3 is built from 17 residues. V was clipped by 3 bases and J by 2 bases, with 19 bases between them. CDR1 and CDR2 from the germline V gene are SGHTA and FQGNSA. In DNA form, the CDR3 reads TGTGCCAGCAGCTTCAGCAAGGAACCCAGCGCACAAGAGACCCAGTACTTC. It specifies CASSFSKEPSAQETQYF.